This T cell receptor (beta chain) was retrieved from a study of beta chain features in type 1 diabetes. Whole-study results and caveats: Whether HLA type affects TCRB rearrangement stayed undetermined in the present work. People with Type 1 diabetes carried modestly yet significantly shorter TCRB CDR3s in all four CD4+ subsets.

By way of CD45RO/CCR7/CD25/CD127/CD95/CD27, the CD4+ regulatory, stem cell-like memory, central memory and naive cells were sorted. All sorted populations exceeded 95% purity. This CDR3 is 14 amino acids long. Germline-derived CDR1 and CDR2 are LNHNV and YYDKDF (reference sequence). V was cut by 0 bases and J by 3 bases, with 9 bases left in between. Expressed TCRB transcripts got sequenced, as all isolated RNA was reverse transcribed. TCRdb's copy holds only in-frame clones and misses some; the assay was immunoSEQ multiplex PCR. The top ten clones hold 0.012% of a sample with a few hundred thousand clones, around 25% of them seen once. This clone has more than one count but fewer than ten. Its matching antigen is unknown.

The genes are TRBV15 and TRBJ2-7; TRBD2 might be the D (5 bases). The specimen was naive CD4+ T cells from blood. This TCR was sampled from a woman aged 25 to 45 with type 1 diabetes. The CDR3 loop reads CATSRELGVYEQYF. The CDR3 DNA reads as TGTGCCACCAGCAGAGAGTTGGGAGTCTACGAGCAGTACTTC.